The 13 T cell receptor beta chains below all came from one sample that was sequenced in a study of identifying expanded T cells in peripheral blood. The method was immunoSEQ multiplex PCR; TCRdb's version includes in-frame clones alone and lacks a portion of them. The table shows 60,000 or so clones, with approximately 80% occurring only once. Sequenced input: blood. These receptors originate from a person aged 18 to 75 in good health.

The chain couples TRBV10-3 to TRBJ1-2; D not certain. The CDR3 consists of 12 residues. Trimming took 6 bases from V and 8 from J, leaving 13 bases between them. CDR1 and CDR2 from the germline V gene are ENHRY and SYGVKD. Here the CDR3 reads CAIRNGPGGYTF. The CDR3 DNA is TGTGCCATCAGGAACGGGCCGGGGGGCTACACCTTC.

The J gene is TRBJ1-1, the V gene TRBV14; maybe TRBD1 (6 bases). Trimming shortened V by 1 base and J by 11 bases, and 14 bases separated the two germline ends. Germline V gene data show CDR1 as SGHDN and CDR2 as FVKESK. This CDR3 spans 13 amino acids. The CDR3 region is CASSQGEGGKAFF. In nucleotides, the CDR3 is TGTGCCAGCAGCCAAGGCGAAGGGGGGAAGGCTTTCTTT.

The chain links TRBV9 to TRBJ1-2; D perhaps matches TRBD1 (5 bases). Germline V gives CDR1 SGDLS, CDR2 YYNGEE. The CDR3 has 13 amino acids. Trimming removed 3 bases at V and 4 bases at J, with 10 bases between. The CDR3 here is CASSGQSSYGYTF. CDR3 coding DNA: TGTGCCAGCAGCGGACAGTCCTCCTATGGCTACACCTTC.

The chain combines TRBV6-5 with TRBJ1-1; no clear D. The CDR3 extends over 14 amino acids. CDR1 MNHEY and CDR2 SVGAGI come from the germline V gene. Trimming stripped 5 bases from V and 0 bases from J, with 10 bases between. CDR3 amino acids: CASSPLGVNTEAFF. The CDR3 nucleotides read TGTGCCAGCAGTCCCCTCGGGGTGAACACTGAAGCTTTCTTT.

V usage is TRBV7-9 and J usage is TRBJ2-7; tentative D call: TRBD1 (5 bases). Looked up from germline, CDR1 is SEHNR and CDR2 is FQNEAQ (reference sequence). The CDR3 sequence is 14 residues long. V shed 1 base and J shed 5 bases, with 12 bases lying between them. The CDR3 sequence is CASSLGGRVHEQYV. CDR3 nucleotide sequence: TGTGCCAGCAGCTTAGGTGGCAGGGTGCACGAGCAGTACGTC.

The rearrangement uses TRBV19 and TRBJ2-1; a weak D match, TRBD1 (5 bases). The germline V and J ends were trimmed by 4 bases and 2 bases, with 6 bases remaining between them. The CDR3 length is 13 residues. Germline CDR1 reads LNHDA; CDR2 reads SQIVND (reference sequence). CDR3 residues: CASSTQAYNEQFF. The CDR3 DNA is TGTGCCAGTAGTACACAGGCCTACAATGAGCAGTTCTTC.

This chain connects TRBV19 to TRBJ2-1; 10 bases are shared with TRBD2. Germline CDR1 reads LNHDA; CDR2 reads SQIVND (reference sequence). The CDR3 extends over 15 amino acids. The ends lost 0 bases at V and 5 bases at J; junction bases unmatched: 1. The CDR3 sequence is CASSIEGLADNEQFF. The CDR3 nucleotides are TGTGCCAGTAGTATAGAAGGACTAGCGGACAATGAGCAGTTCTTC.

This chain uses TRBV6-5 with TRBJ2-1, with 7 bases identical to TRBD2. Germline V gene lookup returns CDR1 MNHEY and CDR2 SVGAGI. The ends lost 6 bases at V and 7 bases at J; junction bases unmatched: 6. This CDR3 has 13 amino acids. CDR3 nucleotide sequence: TGTGCCAGCAGAAGGCGAGCGGGGAATGAGCAGTTCTTC. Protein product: CASRRRAGNEQFF.

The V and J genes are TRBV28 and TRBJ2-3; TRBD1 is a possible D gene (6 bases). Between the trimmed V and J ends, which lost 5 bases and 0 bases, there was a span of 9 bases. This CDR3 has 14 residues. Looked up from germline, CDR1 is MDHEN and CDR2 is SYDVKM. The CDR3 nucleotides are TGTGCCAGCAGTCTTGGACAGAGCACAGATACGCAGTATTTT. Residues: CASSLGQSTDTQYF.

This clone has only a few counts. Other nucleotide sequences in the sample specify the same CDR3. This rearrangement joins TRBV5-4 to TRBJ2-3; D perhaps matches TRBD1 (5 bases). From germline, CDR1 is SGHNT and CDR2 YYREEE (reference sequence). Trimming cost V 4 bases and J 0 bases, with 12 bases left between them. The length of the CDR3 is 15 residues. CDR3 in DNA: TGTGCCAGCAGCCGGAGTGGGGCGAGCACAGATACGCAGTATTTT. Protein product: CASSRSGASTDTQYF.

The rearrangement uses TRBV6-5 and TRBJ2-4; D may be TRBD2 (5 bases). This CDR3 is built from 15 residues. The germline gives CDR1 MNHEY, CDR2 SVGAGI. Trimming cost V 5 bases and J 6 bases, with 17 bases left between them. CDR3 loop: CASSPLSGITNIQYF. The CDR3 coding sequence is TGTGCCAGCAGTCCTCTCTCCGGGATCACAAACATTCAGTACTTC.

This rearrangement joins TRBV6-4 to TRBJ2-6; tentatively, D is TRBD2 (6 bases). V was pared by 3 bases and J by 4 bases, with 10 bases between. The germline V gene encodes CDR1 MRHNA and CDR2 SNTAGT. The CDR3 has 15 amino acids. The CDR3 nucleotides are TGTGCCAGCAGTGAGGAGGGCTCCGGGGCCAACGTCCTGACTTTC. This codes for CASSEEGSGANVLTF.

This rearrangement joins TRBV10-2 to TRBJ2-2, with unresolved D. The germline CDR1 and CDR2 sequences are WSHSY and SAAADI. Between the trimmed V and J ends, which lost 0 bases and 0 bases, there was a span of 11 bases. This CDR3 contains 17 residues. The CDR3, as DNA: TGCGCCAGCAGTGAGTCGAATGAGGTGCCGAACACCGGGGAGCTGTTTTTT. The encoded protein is CASSESNEVPNTGELFF.